These 29 T cell receptor beta chains came from one sample sequenced in a study of T cell repertoires in cytomegalovirus infection. Their cognate antigens are unknown. TCRdb redid the calling of the reads with MiXCR, one entry per CDR3 protein. The sample holds under 95,000 distinct CDR3 sequences, around half seen once. The source material was CD8+ T cells from cultured PBMCs, sampled from culture after CMV antigen stimulation. These receptors were taken from a human donor in good health (CMV status not recorded). Some clones in this sample may be carry-over from other donors' samples.

As regards this clonotype: An end of the junction does not agree with germline; a read error may underlie this. The CDR3 loop reads CASSLTRNPEAFF. Written as DNA, the CDR3 is TGTGCCAGCAGCTTAACAAGGAACCCTGAAGCTTTCTTT. The rearrangement uses TRBV5-6 and TRBJ1-1; D remains ambiguous. The CDR3 contains 13 residues. Per germline, CDR1 SGHDT and CDR2 YYEEEE.

The chain joins TRBV2 to TRBJ2-7; D remains ambiguous. Germline V gene lookup returns CDR1 SNHLY and CDR2 FYNNEI. The CDR3 sequence is 15 residues long. V lost 1 base and J 1 base, leaving 11 bases between the germline ends. CDR3 DNA: TGTGCCAGCAGTGAAGACAGATCGGCGTCCTACGAGCAGTACTTC. As protein: CASSEDRSASYEQYF.

J is TRBJ2-2 and V is TRBV19, with D perhaps matching TRBD2 (6 bases). This CDR3 has 13 residues. Germline CDR1 is LNHDA and CDR2 is SQIVND (reference sequence). Trimming shortened V by 5 bases and J by 3 bases, and 7 bases separated the two germline ends. Here the CDR3 DNA reads TGTGCCAGTAGTTCGGGAGACACCGGGGAGCTGTTTTTT. Encoded protein: CASSSGDTGELFF.

The CDR3: CSARDRLAGSYNEQFF. In nucleotides, the CDR3 is TGCAGTGCTAGAGATAGACTAGCGGGATCCTACAATGAGCAGTTCTTC. The chain joins TRBV20-1 to TRBJ2-1, with 11 nucleotides matching TRBD2. Germline V gene lookup returns CDR1 DFQATT and CDR2 SNEGSKA (reference sequence). The CDR3 runs 16 residues. V shed 0 bases and J 1 base; nucleotides not matched to a gene: 2.

This clonotype was picked up a small number of times. The V gene is TRBV7-8, the J gene TRBJ1-4; TRBD1 matches 10 bases. The CDR3 is 19 residues long. V dropped 4 bases and J dropped 4; count of bases not matched to a gene: 15. Germline V gene lookup returns CDR1 SGHVS and CDR2 FQNEAQ. CDR3 bases: TGTGCCAGCAGCTCTCCTAGCGGCGACAGGGGGCGAAGTAATGAAAAACTGTTTTTT. This translates into CASSSPSGDRGRSNEKLFF.

The chain uses TRBV7-9 and TRBJ1-2; D perhaps matches TRBD1 (6 bases). The CDR3 has 14 amino acids. The V gene's germline CDR1 is SEHNR and CDR2 FQNEAQ (reference sequence). V was trimmed by 6 bases and J by 2 bases, leaving 13 bases between them. The CDR3 region is CASRPGARNYGYTF. Written as DNA, the CDR3 is TGTGCCAGCAGGCCAGGGGCGAGAAACTATGGCTACACCTTC.

A few counts support this clonotype. The chain links TRBV6-1 to TRBJ1-2; a possible D gene is TRBD1 (6 bases). V dropped 1 base and J dropped 8 bases, with 17 bases sitting between them. Per germline, CDR1 MNHNS and CDR2 SASEGT. CDR3 size: 15 residues. CDR3 sequence (DNA): TGTGCCAGCAGTGAAGAATACAGGGTATCTGACGGCTACACCTTC. This translates into CASSEEYRVSDGYTF.

The rearrangement links TRBV11-3 to TRBJ2-5; D is ambiguous. The CDR3 loop spans 14 amino acids. CDR1 SGHNT and CDR2 YENEEA come from the germline V gene. V lost 7 bases to trimming and J lost 5 bases, with 17 bases between them. CDR3 residues: CASNNRLGPETQYF. The CDR3 nucleotides are TGTGCCAGCAACAACCGTTTAGGTCCGGAGACCCAGTACTTC.

The chain links TRBV28 to TRBJ1-1; D uncertain. V was clipped by 4 bases and J by 8 bases, with 20 bases between them. CDR3 size: 15 residues. Germline V gives CDR1 MDHEN, CDR2 SYDVKM. The CDR3, as DNA: TGTGCCAGCAGTTCCCACAAGAATCCGAGAAAGGAAGCTTTCTTT. It encodes CASSSHKNPRKEAFF.

The sample holds a few counts of this clonotype. V and J are TRBV7-8 and TRBJ2-5, with 13 bases matching TRBD2. V shed 3 bases, J shed 1 base, and the junction held 14 bases outside the gene matches. CDR3 size: 20 residues. The germline V gene encodes CDR1 SGHVS and CDR2 FQNEAQ. The DNA of the CDR3 is TGTGCCAGCAGCTTCCTAACCGCAGGGACTAGCGGGGAGACCCAAGAGACCCAGTACTTC. Translated, it gives CASSFLTAGTSGETQETQYF.

This chain joins TRBV9 and TRBJ1-2; D ambiguous. The CDR3 is 15 amino acids. V was pared by 0 bases and J by 0 bases, with 9 bases between. From germline, CDR1 is SGDLS and CDR2 YYNGEE. The CDR3 protein is CASSVGRNTNYGYTF. CDR3 nucleotides: TGTGCCAGCAGCGTAGGACGGAATACTAACTATGGCTACACCTTC.

The V call is TRBV7-8, the J call TRBJ1-2; D uncertain. Between the trimmed V and J ends, which lost 5 bases and 1 base, there was a span of 5 bases. The CDR3 sequence is 12 residues long. The germline CDR1 and CDR2 sequences are SGHVS and FQNEAQ. Here the CDR3 reads CASSQINYGYTF. CDR3 bases: TGTGCCAGCAGCCAAATTAACTATGGCTACACCTTC.

The chain has TRBV2 and TRBJ2-1, with a tentative D call TRBD1 (5 bases). The CDR3 length is 16 residues. Trimming took 9 bases from V and 4 from J, leaving 22 bases between them. Germline V gene sequence: CDR1 SNHLY, CDR2 FYNNEI. In DNA form, the CDR3 reads TGTGCCAGTCCTGGGTTTGGGCAGGGTATGTACAATGAGCAGTTCTTC. It translates to CASPGFGQGMYNEQFF. Combining the CDR3 with reference TRBV2 and TRBJ2-1 gives the whole variable domain EPEVTQTPSHQVTQMGQEVILRCVPISNHLYFYWYRQILGQKVEFLVSFYNNEISEKSEIFDDQFSVERPDGSNFTLKIRSTKLEDSAMYFCASPGFGQGMYNEQFFGPGTRLTVL.

This clonotype showed up just a few times. The J gene is TRBJ1-2, the V gene TRBV12-3 or TRBV12-4; 7 bases align to TRBD1. The CDR3 is made up of 14 amino acids. V was pared by 5 bases and J by 5 bases, with 8 bases of the junction left unmatched. The CDR3 DNA reads TGTGCCAGCAGTCCGACAGGGTTAGGGTATGGCTACACCTTC. Translation: CASSPTGLGYGYTF.

A few counts support this clonotype. This chain joins TRBV7-6 and TRBJ2-2; 9 positions match TRBD1. Germline CDR1 SGHVS, CDR2 FNYEAQ. The CDR3 has 15 residues. The J segment lost 3 bases and the V segment lost 6 bases, leaving 5 bases of the junction unmatched. The CDR3 sequence: CASRVGTGHTGELFF. CDR3 DNA sequence: TGTGCCAGCAGGGTTGGGACAGGGCACACCGGGGAGCTGTTTTTT.

There are a few counts of this clonotype. The chain recombines TRBV7-9 with TRBJ2-5; 8 bases are a match to TRBD2. This CDR3 has 14 residues. The germline V gene encodes CDR1 SEHNR and CDR2 FQNEAQ (reference sequence). The V gene end was trimmed by 7 bases and the J gene end by 4 bases; junction bases not matched to a gene: 8. The CDR3 bases are TGTGCCAGCACCCTCGGCGGGGGGAGAGAGACCCAGTACTTC. It translates to CASTLGGGRETQYF.

CDR3 sequence reads: CASSKSTGNQPQHF. CDR3 bases: TGTGCCAGTAGTAAATCAACAGGGAATCAGCCCCAGCATTTT. The chain is built from TRBV19 and TRBJ1-5; a weak D match, TRBD1 (6 bases). The CDR3 has 14 residues. Trimming pared 4 bases from V and 4 bases from J, leaving 11 bases between. Germline CDR1 LNHDA, CDR2 SQIVND (reference sequence).

The chain joins TRBV7-6 to TRBJ2-2; no reliable D call. This CDR3 is built from 12 residues. Trimming cost V 2 bases and J 9 bases, with 7 bases left between them. CDR1 and CDR2 from the germline V gene are SGHVS and FNYEAQ. The chain's CDR3 is CASSLSDWELFF. Here the CDR3 DNA reads TGTGCCAGCAGCTTAAGCGATTGGGAGCTGTTTTTT.

This chain uses TRBV30 with TRBJ1-5; D perhaps matches TRBD1 (6 bases). Germline CDR1 is GTSNPN and CDR2 is SVGIG (reference sequence). V was clipped by 0 bases and J by 6 bases, with 12 bases between them. The CDR3 totals 14 residues. The CDR3 region has the DNA TGTGCCTGGAGTGTACTACAGGGAAGTCAGCCCCAGCATTTT. Amino acid sequence: CAWSVLQGSQPQHF.

J is TRBJ2-7 and V is TRBV29-1; weak D call: TRBD2 (5 bases). The CDR3 has 14 amino acids. Germline CDR1 reads SQVTM; CDR2 reads ANQGSEA. V was clipped by 0 bases and J by 0 bases, with 9 bases between them. The CDR3 protein is CSVEDGVNSYEQYF. CDR3 sequence (DNA): TGCAGCGTTGAAGACGGGGTCAACTCCTACGAGCAGTACTTC.

J is TRBJ1-1 and V is TRBV5-1; tentative D call: TRBD1 (6 bases). V lost 4 bases and J lost 0, with 16 bases in between. Germline assignment: CDR1 SGHRS and CDR2 YFSETQ. The CDR3 consists of 16 residues. This chain's CDR3 is CASSGMMGAVNTEAFF. The CDR3 DNA reads TGCGCCAGCAGCGGTATGATGGGGGCCGTGAACACTGAAGCTTTCTTT.

The chain has TRBV19 and TRBJ1-4; 9 positions match TRBD1. Germline V gene data show CDR1 as LNHDA and CDR2 as SQIVND (reference sequence). The J segment lost 7 bases and the V segment lost 3 bases, leaving 9 bases of the junction unmatched. The CDR3 has 16 amino acids. CDR3: CASSILVGTGTEKLFF. The CDR3 nucleotides are TGTGCCAGTAGTATTTTAGTCGGGACAGGGACTGAAAAACTGTTTTTT.

The chain carries TRBV19 and TRBJ2-1; tentative D call: TRBD2 (6 bases). This CDR3 comprises 15 residues. CDR1 is LNHDA, CDR2 SQIVND, per germline (reference sequence). Deletions cut 5 bases from V and 8 bases from J, with 19 bases between. DNA of the CDR3: TGTGCCAGTAGTCGGGGACTTTGGATATCTGATGAGCAGTTCTTC. Protein: CASSRGLWISDEQFF.

This clonotype was picked up one time. The chain is built from TRBV3-1 and TRBJ2-3; 7 bases align to TRBD1. Germline CDR1 reads LGHDT; CDR2 reads YNNKEL (reference sequence). The length of the CDR3 is 18 residues. The V segment lost 1 base and the J segment 2 bases; nucleotides outside the gene matches: 12. In DNA, the CDR3 is TGTGCCAGCAGCCAAGTTTACGGACAGGTGGGGCCCACAGATACGCAGTATTTT. Translation: CASSQVYGQVGPTDTQYF.

DNA for the CDR3: TGTGCCAGCAGTTGGACTAGCGGAGCTTCTTTCTACGAGCAGTACTTC. This sequence encodes CASSWTSGASFYEQYF. This rearrangement joins TRBV2 to TRBJ2-7; TRBD2 agrees at 10 bases. Trimming cost V 5 bases and J 3 bases; bases outside gene matches: 10. Germline V lookup: CDR1 SNHLY, CDR2 FYNNEI. The CDR3 spans 16 residues.

The V call is TRBV29-1, the J call TRBJ2-3; D is possibly TRBD2 (5 bases). V gave up 1 base and J gave up 6 bases, with 8 bases separating them. This CDR3 comprises 12 residues. Germline CDR1 and CDR2: SQVTM and ANQGSEA. The CDR3 sequence: CSVEVRGDTQYF. CDR3 DNA sequence: TGCAGCGTTGAAGTTCGCGGGGATACGCAGTATTTT.

This chain joins TRBV7-9 and TRBJ2-2, with D perhaps given as TRBD1 or TRBD2 (6 bases each). This CDR3 has 14 residues. Per germline, CDR1 SEHNR and CDR2 FQNEAQ (reference sequence). Trimming stripped 5 bases from V and 6 bases from J, with 13 bases between. The CDR3 spells CASSPLGGSGELFF. DNA for the CDR3: TGTGCCAGCAGCCCGCTCGGGGGCTCCGGGGAGCTGTTTTTT.

The chain is built from TRBV6-8 and TRBJ2-7; the D is unclear. The ends were cut back, 6 bases at V and 3 bases at J, with 18 bases in the middle. This CDR3 contains 15 residues. Germline V gene sequence: CDR1 MNHGY, CDR2 SAAAGT. CDR3 sequence reads: CASRDTTWGNYEQYF. The CDR3 DNA sequence: TGTGCCAGCAGAGATACGACATGGGGAAACTACGAGCAGTACTTC.

This clonotype was recorded only once. J is TRBJ2-1 and V is TRBV29-1; 7 nucleotides align to TRBD1. V gave up 8 bases and J gave up 6 bases; unmatched junction bases: 7. Germline CDR1 reads SQVTM; CDR2 reads ANQGSEA. There are 12 residues in the CDR3. The CDR3 DNA follows: TGCAGCTCAAGGGGGCGAGTCAATGAGCAGTTCTTC. Its protein product is CSSRGRVNEQFF.